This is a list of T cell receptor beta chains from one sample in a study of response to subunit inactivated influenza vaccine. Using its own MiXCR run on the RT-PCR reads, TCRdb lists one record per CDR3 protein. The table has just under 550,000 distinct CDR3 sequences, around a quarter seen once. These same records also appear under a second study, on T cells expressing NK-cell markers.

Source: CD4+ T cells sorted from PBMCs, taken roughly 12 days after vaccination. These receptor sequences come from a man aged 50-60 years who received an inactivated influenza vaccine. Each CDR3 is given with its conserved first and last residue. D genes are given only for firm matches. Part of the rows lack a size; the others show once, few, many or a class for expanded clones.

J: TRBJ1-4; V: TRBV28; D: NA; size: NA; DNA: TGTGCCAGCAGTAATCCCGGGACATCTTATGAAAAACTGTTTTTT; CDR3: CASSNPGTSYEKLFF
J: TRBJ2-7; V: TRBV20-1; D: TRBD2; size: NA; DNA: TGCAGTGCTAGAGAACTAGCGGGAGGATCCTACGAGCAGTACTTC; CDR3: CSARELAGGSYEQYF
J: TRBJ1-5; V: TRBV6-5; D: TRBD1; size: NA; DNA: TGTGCCAGCAGTTACGTCAGGGGGCCCAATCAGCCCCAGCATTTT; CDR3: CASSYVRGPNQPQHF
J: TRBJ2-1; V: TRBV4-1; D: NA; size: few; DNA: TGCGCCAGCAGCCAAGCCCATATCAGGACAGTCCTCTACAATGAGCAGTTCTTC; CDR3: CASSQAHIRTVLYNEQFF
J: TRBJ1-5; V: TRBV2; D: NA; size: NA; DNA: TGTGCCAGCAGGAAGCTCGGATACAAGCCCCAGCATTTT; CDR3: CASRKLGYKPQHF
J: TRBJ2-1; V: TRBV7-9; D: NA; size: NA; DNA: TGTGCCAGCAGCTTATGGGGGTGGGGATCCTACAATGAGCAGTTCTTC; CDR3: CASSLWGWGSYNEQFF
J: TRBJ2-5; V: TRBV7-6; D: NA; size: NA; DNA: TGTGCCAGCAGCTTAGCAGGGAAGGTTGAGACCCAGTACTTC; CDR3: CASSLAGKVETQYF
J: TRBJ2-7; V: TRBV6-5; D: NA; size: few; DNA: TGTGCCAGCAGTTACCTCGGGACCTACGAGCAGTACTTC; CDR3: CASSYLGTYEQYF
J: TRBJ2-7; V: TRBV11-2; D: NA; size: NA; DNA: TGTGCCAGCAGCCTGAGGGGCCAGGTCCACTACGAGCAGTACTTC; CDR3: CASSLRGQVHYEQYF
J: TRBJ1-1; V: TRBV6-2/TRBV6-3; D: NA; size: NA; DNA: TGTGCCGCCCTCGGTTTGAACACTGAAGCTTTCTTT; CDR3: CAALGLNTEAFF
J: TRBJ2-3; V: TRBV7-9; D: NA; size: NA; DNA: TGTGCCAGCAGCTTTACCAAAGGGGCATATACGCAGTATTTT; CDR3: CASSFTKGAYTQYF
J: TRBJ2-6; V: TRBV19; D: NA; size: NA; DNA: TGTGCCAGTAGTATACCGGAACTCCAGGGTGGGGCCAACGTCCTGACTTTC; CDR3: CASSIPELQGGANVLTF
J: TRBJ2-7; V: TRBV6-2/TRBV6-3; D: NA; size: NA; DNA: TGTGCCAGCACCCTGGGTAGACACTACGAGCAGTACTTC; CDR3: CASTLGRHYEQYF
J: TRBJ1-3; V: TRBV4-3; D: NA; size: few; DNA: TGCGCCAGCAGCCAAGCGCCAGTCGGTCAGGGAAACACCATATATTTT; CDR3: CASSQAPVGQGNTIYF
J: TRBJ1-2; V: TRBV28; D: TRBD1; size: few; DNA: TGTGCCAGCAGTAACCGACAGGGGGCGTTCTACTATGGCTACACCTTC; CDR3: CASSNRQGAFYYGYTF
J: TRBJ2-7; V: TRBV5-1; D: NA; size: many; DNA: TGCGCCAGCAGCTTAACCGGGAGACCCCCCTACGAGCAGTACTTC; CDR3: CASSLTGRPPYEQYF
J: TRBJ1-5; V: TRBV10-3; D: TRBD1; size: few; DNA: TGTGCCATCAGTCCCCAGGGGGCCAGGGGACAGCCCCAGCATTTT; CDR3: CAISPQGARGQPQHF
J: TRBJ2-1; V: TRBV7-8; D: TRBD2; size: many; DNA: TGTGCCAGCAGCTTAAGGGCTGCGAGCGGGGGCCCCAATGAGCAGTTCTTC; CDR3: CASSLRAASGGPNEQFF
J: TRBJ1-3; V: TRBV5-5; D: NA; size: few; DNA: TGTGCCAGCAGCTTAAGGGAGAGAGCTGGAAACACCATATATTTT; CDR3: CASSLRERAGNTIYF
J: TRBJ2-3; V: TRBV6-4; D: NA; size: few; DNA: TGTGCCAGCAGTTCCGGGACGTCCGATAAATACACAGATACGCAGTATTTT; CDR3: CASSSGTSDKYTDTQYF
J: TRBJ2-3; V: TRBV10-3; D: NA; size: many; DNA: TGTGCCATCAGTGAGTCGGTCGGCACAGATACGCAGTATTTT; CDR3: CAISESVGTDTQYF
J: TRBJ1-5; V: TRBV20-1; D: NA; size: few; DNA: TGCAGTGCTAGGGTGGGTCGCAGCAATCAGCCCCAGCATTTT; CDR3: CSARVGRSNQPQHF
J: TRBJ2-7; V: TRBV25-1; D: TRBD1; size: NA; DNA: TGTGCCAGCAGTGGGTTGCTACCAGGGGGCAATGAACAGTACTTC; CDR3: CASSGLLPGGNEQYF
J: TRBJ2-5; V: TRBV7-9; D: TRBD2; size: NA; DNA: TGTGCCAGCCGTCGGGGGGAAGAGACCCAGTACTTC; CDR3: CASRRGEETQYF
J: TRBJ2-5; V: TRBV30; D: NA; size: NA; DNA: TGTGCCTGGAGTGTAAGGACAGTCCAAGAGACCCAGTACTTC; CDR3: CAWSVRTVQETQYF
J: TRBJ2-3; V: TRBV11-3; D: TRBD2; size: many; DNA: TGTGCCAGCAGCTTATATTCTGCGGGAGTGGGTCGCACAGATACGCAGTATTTT; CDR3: CASSLYSAGVGRTDTQYF
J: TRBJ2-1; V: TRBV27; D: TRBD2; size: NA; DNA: TGTGCCAGCAGTTTAAGGACTAGCGGGGGGAGCTCCTACAATGAGCAGTTCTTC; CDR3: CASSLRTSGGSSYNEQFF
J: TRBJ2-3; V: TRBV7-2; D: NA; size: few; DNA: TGTGCCAGCAGCTTAAACTACCACACAGATACGCAGTATTTT; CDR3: CASSLNYHTDTQYF
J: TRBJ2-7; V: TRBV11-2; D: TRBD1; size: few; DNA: TGTGCCAGCAGCCGTACGGGACAGGGTCTTGTCGAGCAGTACTTC; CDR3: CASSRTGQGLVEQYF
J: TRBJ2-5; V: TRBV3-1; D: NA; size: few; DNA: TGTGCCAGCAGCCAAGACAAGAGGGCCCAGTACTTC; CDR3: CASSQDKRAQYF
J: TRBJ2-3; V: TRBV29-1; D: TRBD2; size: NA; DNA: TGCAGCGGGAGCGGGAGGGTTGGCACAGATACGCAGTATTTT; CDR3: CSGSGRVGTDTQYF
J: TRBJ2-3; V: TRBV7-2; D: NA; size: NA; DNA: TGTGCCAGCAGCTTAAATTCGCCCGGGGGACAGTATTTT; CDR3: CASSLNSPGGQYF
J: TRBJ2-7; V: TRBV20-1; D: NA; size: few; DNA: TGCAGTGCTAGAGGGGGTATCGGACACATCCCTACCTACGAGCAGTACTTC; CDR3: CSARGGIGHIPTYEQYF
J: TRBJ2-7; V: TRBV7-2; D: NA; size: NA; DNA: TGTGCCAGCAGCTCGCCGACTAGCTACGAGCAGTACTTC; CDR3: CASSSPTSYEQYF
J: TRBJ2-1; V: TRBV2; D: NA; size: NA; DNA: TGTGCCAGCAGTGAAGAACGGGGCCGGCGGCAGTTCTTC; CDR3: CASSEERGRRQFF
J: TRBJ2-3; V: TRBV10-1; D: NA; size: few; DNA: TGCGCCAGTTGGGTAGCGGCTACTAGCACAGATACGCAGTATTTT; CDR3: CASWVAATSTDTQYF
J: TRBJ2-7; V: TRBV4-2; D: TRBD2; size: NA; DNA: TGTGCCAGCAGCCAAGATGCGGGGGGGTCCTACGAGCAGTACTTC; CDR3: CASSQDAGGSYEQYF
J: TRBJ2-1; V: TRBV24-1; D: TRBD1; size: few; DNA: TGTGCCACCAGTGATTACAGGGGTAATGAGCAGTTCTTC; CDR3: CATSDYRGNEQFF
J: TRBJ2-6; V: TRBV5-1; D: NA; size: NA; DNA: TGCGCCAGCAGGGCAGGGTATAGGTCTGGGGCCAACGTCCTGACTTTC; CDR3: CASRAGYRSGANVLTF
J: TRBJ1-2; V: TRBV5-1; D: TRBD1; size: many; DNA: TGCGCCAGCAGCTTTTCCGGGACAGGGTCCTATGGCTACACCTTC; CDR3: CASSFSGTGSYGYTF
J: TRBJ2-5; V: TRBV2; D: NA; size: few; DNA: TGTGCCAGCAGTCCGACGATTTATTCTCAGGGAGGTAAAACCCAGTACTTC; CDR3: CASSPTIYSQGGKTQYF
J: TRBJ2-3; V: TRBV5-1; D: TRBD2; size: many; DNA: TGCGCCAGCAGCTGGACTAGCGGTTCCACAGATACGCAGTATTTT; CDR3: CASSWTSGSTDTQYF